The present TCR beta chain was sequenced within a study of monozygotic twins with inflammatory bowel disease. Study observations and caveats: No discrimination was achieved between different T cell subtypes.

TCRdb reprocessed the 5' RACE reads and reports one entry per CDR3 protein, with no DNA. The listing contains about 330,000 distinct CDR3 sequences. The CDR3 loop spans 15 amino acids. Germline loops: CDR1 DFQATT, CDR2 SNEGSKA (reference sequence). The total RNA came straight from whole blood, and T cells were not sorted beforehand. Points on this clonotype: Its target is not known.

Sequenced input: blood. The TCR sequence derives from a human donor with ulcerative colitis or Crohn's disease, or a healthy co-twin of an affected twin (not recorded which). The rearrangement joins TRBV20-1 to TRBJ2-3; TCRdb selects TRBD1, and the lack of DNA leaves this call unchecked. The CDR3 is CSASADRVNADTQYF.